This is a list of T cell receptor beta chains from one sample in a study of OX40 agonist ivuxolimab in advanced cancers. Repertoires were generated with immunoSEQ multiplex PCR, while TCRdb's copy carries only in-frame clones and drops some. Of fewer than 80,000 clones listed, over 80% were seen once; the top ten hold 5.5% to 7.5%. The starting material was CD4+ or CD8+ T cells sorted from blood, obtained in a trial of the OX40 agonist ivuxolimab. Receptors originate from an adult with an advanced solid tumor such as melanoma, head and neck, liver or kidney cancer. The CDR3 runs from the conserved cysteine through the conserved F or W.

j_call v_call cdr3_aa
TRBJ2-7 TRBV15 CATSREFGLAGGPKYF
TRBJ2-1 TRBV21-1 CASSNPRDRAFYNEQFF
TRBJ2-1 TRBV11-2 CASRLAGGPSNEQFF
TRBJ2-7 TRBV4-2 CASSQAPSPKATYEQYF
TRBJ1-1 TRBV28 CASRLGATEAFF
TRBJ2-3 TRBV5-1 CASSLAGRSTDTQYF
TRBJ2-7 TRBV7-6 CASSPSPYEQYF
. TRBV9 CASSVGYSGTYEQYF
TRBJ1-2 TRBV18 CASSPEMAGENYGYTF
TRBJ1-1 TRBV2 CASSEWGWEDTEAFF
TRBJ2-2 TRBV7-9 CASSSSGPWELFF
TRBJ2-5 TRBV27 CASSFSIYQETQYF
TRBJ2-7 TRBV4-1 CASSPVGVGLAGPSYEQYF
TRBJ2-3 TRBV25-1 CASSEEGISDTQYF
TRBJ2-2 TRBV28 CASSRQMGQGAGELFF
TRBJ2-2 TRBV6-5 CASSYGEGGGTGELFF
TRBJ2-5 TRBV2 CASSPDTEETQYF
TRBJ2-1 TRBV4-3 CASSPLATSANNEQFF
TRBJ2-7 TRBV28 CASKDREQYF
TRBJ1-4 TRBV6-5 CARVGTGGKLFF
TRBJ2-7 TRBV5-6 CASSQVFYEQYF
TRBJ1-1 TRBV20-1 CSANENTEAFF
TRBJ1-1 TRBV7-3 CASSSDKHTEAFF
TRBJ2-7 TRBV27 CASSLVDKYEQYF
TRBJ2-7 TRBV6-6 CASSYRPGPTPYEQYF
TRBJ2-1 TRBV4-3 CASSQGTSEQFF
TRBJ2-5 TRBV4-3 CASSQEDGHQETQYF
TRBJ1-5 TRBV4-2 CASSQERTVNQPQHF
TRBJ1-4 TRBV28 CASSLYGVGPGDEKLFF
TRBJ2-7 TRBV7-9 CASSPGQGPYEQYF
TRBJ1-2 TRBV7-9 CASSSSLSDRVNGYTF
TRBJ2-1 TRBV7-9 CASSPAQRGSNEQFF
TRBJ1-5 TRBV6-6 CASSYPQSNQPQHF
TRBJ2-3 TRBV7-9 CASSFSANLDYTDTQYF
TRBJ1-5 TRBV27 CASSFGGQPQHF
TRBJ2-5 TRBV13 CASSLGAGLETQYF
TRBJ1-5 TRBV2 CASRQTDYKNQPQHF
TRBJ2-3 TRBV5-8 CASSPGLADTDTQYF
TRBJ1-3 TRBV4-1 CASSQGRQGARGNTIYF
TRBJ1-2 TRBV7-8 CASSLTIRAVATGEVGYTF
TRBJ2-5 TRBV28 CAVSSEETQYF
TRBJ2-3 TRBV30 CAWSVYVLAGVADTQYF
TRBJ2-2 TRBV7-9 CASSLADRGRGATGELFF
TRBJ1-5 TRBV28 CASTPLTGIPNQPQHF
TRBJ1-6 TRBV19 CASSLRTGNSPLHF
TRBJ2-7 TRBV6-7 CASISPFPDIDRSSYEQYF
TRBJ1-1 TRBV2 CASSEATVQAFF
TRBJ2-2 TRBV2 CASRGTRNTGELFF
TRBJ2-3 TRBV5-6 CASRKSDTQYF